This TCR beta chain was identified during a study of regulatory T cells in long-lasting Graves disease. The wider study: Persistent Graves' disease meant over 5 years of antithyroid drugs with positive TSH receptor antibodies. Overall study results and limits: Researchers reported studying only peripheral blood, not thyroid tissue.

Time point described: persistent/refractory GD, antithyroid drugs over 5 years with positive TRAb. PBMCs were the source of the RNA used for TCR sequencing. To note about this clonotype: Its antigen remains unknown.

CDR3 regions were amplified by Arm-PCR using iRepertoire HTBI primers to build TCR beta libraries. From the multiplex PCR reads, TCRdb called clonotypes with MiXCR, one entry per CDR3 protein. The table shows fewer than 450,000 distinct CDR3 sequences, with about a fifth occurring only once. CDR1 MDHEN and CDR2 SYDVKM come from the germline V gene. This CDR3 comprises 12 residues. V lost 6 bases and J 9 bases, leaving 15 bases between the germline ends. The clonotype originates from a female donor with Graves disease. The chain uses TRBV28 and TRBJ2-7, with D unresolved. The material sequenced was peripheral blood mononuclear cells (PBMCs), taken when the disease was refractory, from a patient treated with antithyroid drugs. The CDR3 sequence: CASSPAGLWQYF. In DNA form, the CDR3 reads TGTGCCAGCAGCCCCGCCGGTCTCTGGCAGTACTTC. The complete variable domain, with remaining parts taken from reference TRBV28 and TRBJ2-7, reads DVKVTQSSRYLVKRTGEKVFLECVQDMDHENMFWYRQDPGLGLRLIYFSYDVKMKEKGDIPEGYSVSREKKERFSLILESASTNQTSMYLCASSPAGLWQYFGPGTRLTVT.